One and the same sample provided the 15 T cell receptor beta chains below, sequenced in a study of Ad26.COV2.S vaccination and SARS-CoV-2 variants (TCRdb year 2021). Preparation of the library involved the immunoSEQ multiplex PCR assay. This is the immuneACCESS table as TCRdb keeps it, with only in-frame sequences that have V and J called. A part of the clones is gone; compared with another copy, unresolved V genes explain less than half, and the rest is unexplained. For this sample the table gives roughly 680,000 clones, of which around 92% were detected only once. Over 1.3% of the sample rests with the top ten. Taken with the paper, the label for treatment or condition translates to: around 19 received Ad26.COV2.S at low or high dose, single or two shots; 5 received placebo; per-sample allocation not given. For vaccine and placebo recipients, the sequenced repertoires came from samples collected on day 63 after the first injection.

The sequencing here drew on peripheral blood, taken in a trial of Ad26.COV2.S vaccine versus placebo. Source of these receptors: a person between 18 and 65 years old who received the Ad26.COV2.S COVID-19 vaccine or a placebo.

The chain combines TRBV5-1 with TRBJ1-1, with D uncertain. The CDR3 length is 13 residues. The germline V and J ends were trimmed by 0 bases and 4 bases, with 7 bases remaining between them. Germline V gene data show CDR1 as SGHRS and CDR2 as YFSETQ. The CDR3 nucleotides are TGCGCCAGCAGCTTGGGGATGAGCACTGAAGCTTTCTTT. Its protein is CASSLGMSTEAFF. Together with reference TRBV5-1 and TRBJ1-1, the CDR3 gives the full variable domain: KAGVTQTPRYLIKTRGQQVTLSCSPISGHRSVSWYQQTPGQGLQFLFEYFSETQRNKGNFPGRFSGRQFSNSRSEMNVSTLELGDSALYLCASSLGMSTEAFFGQGTRLTVV.

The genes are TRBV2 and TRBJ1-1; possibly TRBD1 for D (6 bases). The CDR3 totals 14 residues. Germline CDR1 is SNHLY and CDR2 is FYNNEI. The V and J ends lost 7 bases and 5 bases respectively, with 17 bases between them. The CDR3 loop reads CASINGQLGTEAFF. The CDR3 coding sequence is TGTGCCAGCATTAACGGACAGCTTGGGACTGAAGCTTTCTTT.

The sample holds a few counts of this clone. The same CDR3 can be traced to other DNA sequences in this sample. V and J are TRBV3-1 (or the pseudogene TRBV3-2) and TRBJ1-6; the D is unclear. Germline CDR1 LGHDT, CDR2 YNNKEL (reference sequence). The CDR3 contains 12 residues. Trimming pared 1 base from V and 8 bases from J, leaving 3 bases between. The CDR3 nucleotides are TGTGCCAGCAGCCAAGGGGATTCACCCCTCCACTTT. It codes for CASSQGDSPLHF.

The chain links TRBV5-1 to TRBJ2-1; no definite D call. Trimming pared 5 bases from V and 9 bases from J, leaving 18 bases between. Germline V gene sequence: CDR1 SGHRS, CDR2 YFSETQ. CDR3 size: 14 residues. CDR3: CASRVLDPSGEQFF. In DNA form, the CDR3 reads TGCGCCAGCAGGGTACTGGATCCTTCTGGTGAGCAGTTCTTC.

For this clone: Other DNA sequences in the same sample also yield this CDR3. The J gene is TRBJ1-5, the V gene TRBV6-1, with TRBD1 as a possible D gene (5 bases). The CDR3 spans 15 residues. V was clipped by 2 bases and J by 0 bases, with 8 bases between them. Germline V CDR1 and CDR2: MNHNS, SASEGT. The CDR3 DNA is TGTGCCAGCAGTGAAATGGGGGTTAGCAATCAGCCCCAGCATTTT. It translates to CASSEMGVSNQPQHF.

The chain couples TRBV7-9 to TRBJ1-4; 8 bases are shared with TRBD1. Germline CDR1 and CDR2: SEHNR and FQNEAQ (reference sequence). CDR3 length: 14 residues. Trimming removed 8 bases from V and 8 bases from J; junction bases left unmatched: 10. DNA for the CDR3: TGTGCCAGCCAGCTAGGGACAGGCGGCGAAAAACTGTTTTTT. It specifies CASQLGTGGEKLFF.

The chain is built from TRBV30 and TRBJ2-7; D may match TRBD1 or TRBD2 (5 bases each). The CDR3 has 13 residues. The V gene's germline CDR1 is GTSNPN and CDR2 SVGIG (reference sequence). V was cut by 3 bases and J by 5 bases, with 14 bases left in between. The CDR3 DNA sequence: TGTGCCTGGAGCCGAGGGGACCCCAACGAGCAGTACTTC. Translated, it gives CAWSRGDPNEQYF.

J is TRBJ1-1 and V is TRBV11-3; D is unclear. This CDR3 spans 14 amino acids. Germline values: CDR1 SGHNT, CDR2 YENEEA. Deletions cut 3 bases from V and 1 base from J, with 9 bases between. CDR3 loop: CASSFSGGNTEAFF. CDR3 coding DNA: TGTGCCAGCAGCTTCTCTGGAGGGAACACTGAAGCTTTCTTT.

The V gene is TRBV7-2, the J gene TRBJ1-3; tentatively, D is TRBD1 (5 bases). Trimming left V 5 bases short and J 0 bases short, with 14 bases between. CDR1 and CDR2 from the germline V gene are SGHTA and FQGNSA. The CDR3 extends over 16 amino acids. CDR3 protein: CASSLMTAGSGNTIYF. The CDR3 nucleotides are TGTGCCAGCAGCCTGATGACAGCCGGCTCTGGAAACACCATATATTTT.

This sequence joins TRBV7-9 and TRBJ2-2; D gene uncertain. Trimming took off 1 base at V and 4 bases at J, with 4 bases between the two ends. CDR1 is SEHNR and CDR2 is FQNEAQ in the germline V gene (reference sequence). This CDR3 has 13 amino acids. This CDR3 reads CASSLEATGELFF. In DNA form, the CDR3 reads TGTGCCAGCAGCTTAGAGGCCACCGGGGAGCTGTTTTTT.

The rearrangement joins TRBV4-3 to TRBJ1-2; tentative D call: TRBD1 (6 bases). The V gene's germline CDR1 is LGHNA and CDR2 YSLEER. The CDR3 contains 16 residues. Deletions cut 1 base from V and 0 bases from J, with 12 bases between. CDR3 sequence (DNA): TGCGCCAGCAGCCAAGGCCTGGCAGGGGCTAACTATGGCTACACCTTC. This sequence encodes CASSQGLAGANYGYTF.

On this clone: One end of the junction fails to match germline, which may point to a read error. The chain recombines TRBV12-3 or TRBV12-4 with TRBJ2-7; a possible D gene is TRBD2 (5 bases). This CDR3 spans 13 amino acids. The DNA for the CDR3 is TGTGCCAGCAGCCTACGCCCTAGCAGTGACTGGGACTTC. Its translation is CASSLRPSSDWDF.

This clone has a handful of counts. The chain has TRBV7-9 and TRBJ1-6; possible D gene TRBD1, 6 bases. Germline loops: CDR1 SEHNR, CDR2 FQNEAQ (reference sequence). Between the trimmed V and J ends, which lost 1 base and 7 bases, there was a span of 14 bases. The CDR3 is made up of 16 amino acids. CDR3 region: CASSLGLGTPNSPLHF. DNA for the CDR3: TGTGCCAGCAGCTTAGGACTCGGGACACCAAATTCACCCCTCCACTTT.

The CDR3 spells CASSLERNNEQFF. Written as DNA, the CDR3 is TGTGCCAGCAGTCTCGAGCGCAACAATGAGCAGTTCTTC. The J gene is TRBJ2-1, the V gene TRBV6-4; no clear D gene. The germline CDR1 and CDR2 sequences are MRHNA and SNTAGT. The CDR3 loop spans 13 amino acids. V was pared by 5 bases and J by 5 bases, with 10 bases between.

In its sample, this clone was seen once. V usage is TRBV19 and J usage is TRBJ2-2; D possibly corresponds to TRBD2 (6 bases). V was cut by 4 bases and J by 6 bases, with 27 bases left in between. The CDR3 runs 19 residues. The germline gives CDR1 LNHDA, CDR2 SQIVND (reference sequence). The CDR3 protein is CASSRRGRGVGRGSGELFF. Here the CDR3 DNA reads TGTGCCAGTAGTAGAAGGGGACGCGGGGTCGGGAGAGGATCCGGGGAGCTGTTTTTT.